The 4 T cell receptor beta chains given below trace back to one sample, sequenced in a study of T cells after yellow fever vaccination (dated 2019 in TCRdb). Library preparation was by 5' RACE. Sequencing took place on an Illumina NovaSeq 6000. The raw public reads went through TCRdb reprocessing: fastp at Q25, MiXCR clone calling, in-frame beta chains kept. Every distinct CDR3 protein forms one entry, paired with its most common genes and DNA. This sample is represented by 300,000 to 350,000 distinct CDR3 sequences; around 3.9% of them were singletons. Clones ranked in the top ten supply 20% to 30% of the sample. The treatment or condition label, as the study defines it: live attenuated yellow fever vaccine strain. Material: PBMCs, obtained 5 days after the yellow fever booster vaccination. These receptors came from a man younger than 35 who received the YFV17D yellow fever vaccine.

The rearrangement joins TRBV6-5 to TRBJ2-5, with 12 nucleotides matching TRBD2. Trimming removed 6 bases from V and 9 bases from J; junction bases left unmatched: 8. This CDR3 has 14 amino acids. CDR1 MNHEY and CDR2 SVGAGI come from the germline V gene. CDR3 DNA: TGTGCCAGCAGCCCGGGACTAGCGGGTACGTCCCAGTACTTC. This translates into CASSPGLAGTSQYF.

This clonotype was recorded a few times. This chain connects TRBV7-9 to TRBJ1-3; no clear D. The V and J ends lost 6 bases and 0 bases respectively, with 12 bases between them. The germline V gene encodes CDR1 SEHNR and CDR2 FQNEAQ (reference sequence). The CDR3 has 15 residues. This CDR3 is CASRLDPYSGNTIYF. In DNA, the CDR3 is TGTGCCAGCAGGTTGGACCCCTACTCTGGAAACACCATATATTTT.

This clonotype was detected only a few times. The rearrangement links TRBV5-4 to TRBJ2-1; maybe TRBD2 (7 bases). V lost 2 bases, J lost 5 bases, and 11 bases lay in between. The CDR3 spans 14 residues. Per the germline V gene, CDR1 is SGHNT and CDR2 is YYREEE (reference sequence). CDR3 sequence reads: CASSFGGADNEQFF. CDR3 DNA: TGTGCCAGCAGCTTTGGGGGGGCGGACAATGAGCAGTTCTTC.

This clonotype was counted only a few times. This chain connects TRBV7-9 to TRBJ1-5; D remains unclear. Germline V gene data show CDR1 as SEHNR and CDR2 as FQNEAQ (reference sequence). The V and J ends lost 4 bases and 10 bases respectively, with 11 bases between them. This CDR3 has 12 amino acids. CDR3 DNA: TGTGCCAGCAGCTCAGGCTATGACCCCCAGCATTTT. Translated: CASSSGYDPQHF.